The 5 T cell receptor beta chains below all came from one sample that was sequenced in a study of blood T cell repertoires in COVID-19. The assay was immunoSEQ multiplex PCR, and TCRdb's table has in-frame clones only and misses some. The table has about 63,000 clones, approximately 80% seen once. The sample consisted of PBMCs or T cells enriched from blood (not recorded which). The source is a woman aged 40 to 50 with acute COVID-19.

V gene TRBV28 combines with J gene TRBJ1-5; TRBD1 is a possible D gene (6 bases). The V and J ends lost 4 bases and 2 bases respectively, with 9 bases between them. The length of the CDR3 is 14 residues. CDR1 is MDHEN, CDR2 SYDVKM, per germline. CDR3 in DNA: TGTGCCAGCAGTTCGGGGGGCGGCAATCAGCCCCAGCATTTT. It codes for CASSSGGGNQPQHF.

This clone was observed a handful of times. This chain links TRBV29-1 with TRBJ2-7, with a possible D match to TRBD1 (5 bases). CDR1 is SQVTM and CDR2 is ANQGSEA in the germline V gene. V was trimmed by 7 bases and J by 6 bases, leaving 16 bases between them. The CDR3 has 12 residues. Here the CDR3 reads CSAWVGATEQYF. The CDR3 nucleotides read TGCAGCGCTTGGGTAGGGGCTACCGAGCAGTACTTC.

The chain uses TRBV15 and TRBJ2-1, with 13 nucleotides matching TRBD2. Germline trimming cut 0 bases from V and 4 bases from J; bases unmatched to any gene: 3. There are 17 residues in the CDR3. Germline CDR1 reads LNHNV; CDR2 reads YYDKDF (reference sequence). In nucleotides, the CDR3 is TGTGCCACCAGCAGAGATAGACTAGCGGGGGGATACAATGAGCAGTTCTTC. This sequence encodes CATSRDRLAGGYNEQFF.

V gene TRBV12-5 combines with J gene TRBJ2-1; 16 bases fit TRBD2. The CDR3 loop spans 17 amino acids. The ends lost 8 bases at V and 5 bases at J; junction bases unmatched: 9. CDR1 and CDR2 from the germline V gene are LGHNT and FRNRAP. The CDR3 loop is CASSSGTSGGVNNEQFF. The CDR3 region has the DNA TGTGCTAGTAGTTCCGGGACTAGCGGGGGGGTAAACAATGAGCAGTTCTTC.

The rearrangement links TRBV19 to TRBJ2-7, with TRBD2 matching 7 bases. The CDR3 is 14 amino acids. Trimming at V came to 7 bases and at J to 5 bases, leaving 11 bases not matched to a gene. Germline CDR1 is LNHDA and CDR2 is SQIVND (reference sequence). CDR3 sequence (DNA): TGTGCCAGTACCCCCTCGGCTAGCGGCCACGAGCAGTACTTC. It is translated as CASTPSASGHEQYF. Full variable domain (missing parts from reference TRBV19 and TRBJ2-7): DGGITQSPKYLFRKEGQNVTLSCEQNLNHDAMYWYRQDPGQGLRLIYYSQIVNDFQKGDIAEGYSVSREKKESFPLTVTSAQKNPTAFYLCASTPSASGHEQYFGPGTRLTVT.